This T cell receptor (beta chain) is from a study of blood T cells in healthy people across ages. Study-level results: Among long-lived donors, naive CD4+ cells were more numerous and diversity higher than in aged donors. PBMCs were not sorted, which prevented a conclusive comparison of naive versus antigen-experienced cells.

This clonotype was seen many times. Antigen unknown. Through a sample-barcoded 5' primer and a J-beta primer mix, a second PCR was run for roughly 6 to 12 cycles. TCRdb called the 5' RACE reads again in MiXCR, with one record for every CDR3 protein. The sample yields about 780,000 distinct CDR3 sequences, 35% to 50% seen once. Germline V gives CDR1 DFQATT, CDR2 SNEGSKA (reference sequence). This CDR3 spans 12 amino acids. V lost 3 bases and J 1 base, leaving 4 bases between the germline ends. V is TRBV20-1 and J is TRBJ2-1, with no clear D. The sequencing sample was made of blood. The clonotype was recovered from an elderly man in good health. The CDR3: CSASRSYNEQFF. The CDR3 bases are TGCAGTGCTAGTCGGTCCTACAATGAGCAGTTCTTC.